The subject of this entry is one T cell receptor beta chain. The entry originates in a study of shared clonotypes between healthy human individuals. Repertoires were generated with immunoSEQ multiplex PCR, while TCRdb's copy carries only in-frame clones and drops some. Here the sample spans under 1,100,000 clones, more than 75% being singletons. Trimming shortened V by 0 bases and J by 0 bases, and 12 bases separated the two germline ends. CDR1 and CDR2 from the germline V gene are MDHEN and SYDVKM. The CDR3 is made up of 16 amino acids. The source is a man younger than 30 in good health. Some clones in this sample may be carry-over from other donors' samples. The sequenced material came from memory CD4+ T cells from PBMCs. Subset in this sample: CD45RA-negative fraction. The V call is TRBV28, the J call TRBJ2-7; D is ambiguous. The CDR3 is CASSLWSVQSSYEQYF. CDR3 sequence (DNA): TGTGCCAGCAGTTTATGGAGTGTTCAAAGCTCCTACGAGCAGTACTTC.